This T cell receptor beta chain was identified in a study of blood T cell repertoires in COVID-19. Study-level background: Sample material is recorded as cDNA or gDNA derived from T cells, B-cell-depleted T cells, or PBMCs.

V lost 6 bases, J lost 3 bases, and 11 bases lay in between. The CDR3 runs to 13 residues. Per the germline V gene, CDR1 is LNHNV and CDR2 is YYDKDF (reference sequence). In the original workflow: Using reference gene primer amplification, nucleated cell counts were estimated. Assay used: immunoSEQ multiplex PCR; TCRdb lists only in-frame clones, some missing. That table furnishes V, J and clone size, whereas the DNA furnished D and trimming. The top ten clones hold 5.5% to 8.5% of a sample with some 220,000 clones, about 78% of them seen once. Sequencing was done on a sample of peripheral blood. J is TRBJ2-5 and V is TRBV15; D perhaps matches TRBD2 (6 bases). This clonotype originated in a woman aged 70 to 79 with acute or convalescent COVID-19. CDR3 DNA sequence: TGTGCCACCAGTTCGGGGGTCGAAGAGACCCAGTACTTC. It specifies CATSSGVEETQYF.